This record concerns one TCR beta chain sequence. The entry originates in a study of Ad26.COV2.S vaccination and SARS-CoV-2 variants. Assay: immunoSEQ multiplex PCR; the TCRdb copy retains only in-frame clones and omits some. Here the sample spans about half a million clones, 80% to 90% being singletons. Treatment noted: 19 received Ad26.COV2.S at low or high dose, single or two shots; five or six received placebo; per-sample allocation not given. Sample collection was performed on day 63 after the first vaccine or placebo injection. V lost 5 bases and J 5 bases, leaving 13 bases between the germline ends. The germline V gene encodes CDR1 SGHAT and CDR2 FQNNGV. CDR3 size: 13 residues.

The TCR comes from a person between 18 and 59 years old who received the Ad26.COV2.S COVID-19 vaccine or a placebo. The material was peripheral blood, obtained in a trial of Ad26.COV2.S vaccine versus placebo. The chain employs TRBV11-2 and TRBJ2-7; D is perhaps TRBD2 (6 bases). The CDR3 coding sequence is TGTGCCAGCAGCGGAGGGCCGGCTGACGAGCAGTACTTC. Translating gives CASSGGPADEQYF.